This TCR beta chain is from a study of blood T cell repertoires in COVID-19. For the study at large: The United States, Italy and Spain supplied acute and convalescent COVID-19 samples.

Per the germline V gene, CDR1 is SEHNR and CDR2 is FQNEAQ (reference sequence). This CDR3 region has 12 residues. The junction had 5 bases not matched to a gene; V was cut back by 8 bases and J by 6 bases. Sequencing was performed with immunoSEQ multiplex PCR; in TCRdb, only in-frame clones are kept and a portion is missing. This sample yields some 170,000 clones, of which roughly 82% are seen a single time; approximately 8.7% belongs to the top ten. The J gene is TRBJ2-5, the V gene TRBV7-9, with 8 bases lining up with TRBD1. The source material was peripheral blood. The source is a woman between 65 and 79 years old with acute or convalescent COVID-19. Here the CDR3 reads CASGQGWKTQYF. CDR3 nucleotides: TGTGCCAGCGGACAGGGATGGAAGACCCAGTACTTC.